This T cell receptor (beta chain) came from a study of blood T cell repertoires in COVID-19. Study information: Some COVID-19 samples were acute and others convalescent; all came from the United States, Italy and Spain. PBMCs, B-cell-depleted T cells, or T cells were the source of the cDNA or gDNA that made up the material.

Recruits, aged roughly 18 to 90 years, lived in 20 to 30 US areas. The CDR3 is 14 amino acids. J was trimmed by 3 bases and V by 6 bases; bases with no gene match: 3. CDR1 and CDR2 (germline): MGHDK, SYGVNS. TCRdb's copy holds only in-frame clones and misses some; the assay was immunoSEQ multiplex PCR. The sample consists of 160,000 or so clones, 81% of them appearing once. The sequenced sample consisted of PBMCs or T cells enriched from blood (not recorded which). The J gene is TRBJ2-1, the V gene TRBV25-1; TRBD1 agrees at 9 bases. The sequence was collected from a woman in her thirties or forties with acute COVID-19. Here the CDR3 reads CASRGTGFYNEQFF. The CDR3 DNA sequence: TGTGCCAGCAGAGGGACAGGGTTCTACAATGAGCAGTTCTTC.